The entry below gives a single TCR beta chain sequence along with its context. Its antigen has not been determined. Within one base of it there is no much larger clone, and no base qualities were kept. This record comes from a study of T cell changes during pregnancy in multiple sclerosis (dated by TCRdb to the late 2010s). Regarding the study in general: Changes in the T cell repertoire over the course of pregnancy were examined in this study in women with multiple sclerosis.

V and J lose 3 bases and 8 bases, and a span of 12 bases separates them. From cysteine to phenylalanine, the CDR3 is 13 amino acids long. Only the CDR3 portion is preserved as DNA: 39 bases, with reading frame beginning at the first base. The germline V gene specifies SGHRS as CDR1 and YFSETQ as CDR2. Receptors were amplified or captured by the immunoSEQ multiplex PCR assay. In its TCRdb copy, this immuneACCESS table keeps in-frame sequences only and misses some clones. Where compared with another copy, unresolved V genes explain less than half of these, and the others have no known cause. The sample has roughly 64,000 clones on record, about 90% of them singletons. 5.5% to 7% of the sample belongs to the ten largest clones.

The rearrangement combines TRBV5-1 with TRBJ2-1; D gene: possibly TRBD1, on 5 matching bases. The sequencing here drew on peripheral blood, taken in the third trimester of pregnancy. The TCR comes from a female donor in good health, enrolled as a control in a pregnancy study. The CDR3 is CASSSHTGHEQFF. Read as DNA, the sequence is TGCGCCAGCAGCTCGCACACAGGACATGAGCAGTTCTTC.